The rows below give T cell receptor beta chains drawn from one sample of a study of cytomegalovirus exposure and HLA in healthy donors. The data were produced by immunoSEQ multiplex PCR, yet TCRdb's version contains in-frame clones alone and is incomplete. The table has about 130,000 clones, roughly four fifths seen once; the top ten hold about 2.5%. Sequenced material: PBMCs. The source is a boy younger than 10 in good health and CMV-seronegative. Each CDR3 is given with its conserved first and last residue. A D gene is named only where the DNA matches it firmly. The size entry is marked missing in some rows and otherwise reads once, few, many or a size class.

clone_size: once; d_call: -; v_call: TRBV28; j_call: TRBJ1-5; cdr3_length: 15; cdr3_nt: TGTGCCAGCCATACTACCACAGGGTTCGGTCAGCCCCAGCATTTT; cdr3_aa: CASHTTTGFGQPQHF
clone_size: -; d_call: -; v_call: TRBV2; j_call: TRBJ2-1; cdr3_length: 15; cdr3_nt: TGTGCCAGCACCTCCACAGGGAGCTCCTACAATGAGCAGTTCTTC; cdr3_aa: CASTSTGSSYNEQFF
clone_size: -; d_call: TRBD1; v_call: TRBV5-1; j_call: TRBJ1-2; cdr3_length: 17; cdr3_nt: TGCGCCAGCAGCTCTCAATTGGACAGGGGGGTTACCTATGGCTACACCTTC; cdr3_aa: CASSSQLDRGVTYGYTF
clone_size: -; d_call: -; v_call: TRBV19; j_call: TRBJ2-1; cdr3_length: 13; cdr3_nt: TGTGCCAGTAGTAACCCTGGAGGGTTGTATCGGTTCTTC; cdr3_aa: CASSNPGGLYRFF
clone_size: once; d_call: -; v_call: TRBV6-5; j_call: TRBJ1-1; cdr3_length: 13; cdr3_nt: TGTGCCAGCAGTTACTCGGGGGCAGGTGAAGCTTTCTTT; cdr3_aa: CASSYSGAGEAFF
clone_size: few; d_call: TRBD1; v_call: TRBV7-8; j_call: TRBJ1-1; cdr3_length: 14; cdr3_nt: TGTGCCAGCAGCCTTGACAGGGGCAACACTGAAGCTTTCTTT; cdr3_aa: CASSLDRGNTEAFF
clone_size: -; d_call: -; v_call: TRBV30; j_call: TRBJ1-1; cdr3_length: 13; cdr3_nt: TGTGCCTGGGGTGACGGAGTTGGCACTGAAGCTTTCTTT; cdr3_aa: CAWGDGVGTEAFF
clone_size: -; d_call: TRBD2; v_call: TRBV30; j_call: TRBJ2-2; cdr3_length: 15; cdr3_nt: TGTGCCTGGAGTGTACTTCTAGCGGGACCCGGGGAGCTGTTTTTT; cdr3_aa: CAWSVLLAGPGELFF
clone_size: few; d_call: -; v_call: TRBV11-3; j_call: TRBJ2-7; cdr3_length: 14; cdr3_nt: TGTGCCAGCAGCTTAGGGGGGGGCCGCTACGAGCAGTACTTC; cdr3_aa: CASSLGGGRYEQYF
clone_size: few; d_call: -; v_call: TRBV7-9; j_call: TRBJ1-2; cdr3_length: 16; cdr3_nt: TGTGCCAGCAGCTCTACTGGGGCGCTATCTAACTATGGCTACACCTTC; cdr3_aa: CASSSTGALSNYGYTF
clone_size: -; d_call: TRBD2; v_call: TRBV25-1; j_call: TRBJ2-1; cdr3_length: 16; cdr3_nt: TGTGCCAGCGGATTCCCCAGCGGGAGCTCCTACAATGAGCAGTTCTTC; cdr3_aa: CASGFPSGSSYNEQFF
clone_size: few; d_call: -; v_call: TRBV7-9; j_call: TRBJ2-7; cdr3_length: 15; cdr3_nt: TGTGCCAGCAGCCTGCGAGGGGGAGAGGGCTACGAGCAGTACTTC; cdr3_aa: CASSLRGGEGYEQYF
clone_size: -; d_call: TRBD1; v_call: TRBV7-9; j_call: TRBJ1-4; cdr3_length: 17; cdr3_nt: TGTGCCAGCAGCTTAGGGATCCGACAGGGGCAGAATGAAAAACTGTTTTTT; cdr3_aa: CASSLGIRQGQNEKLFF
clone_size: -; d_call: -; v_call: TRBV7-6; j_call: TRBJ2-3; cdr3_length: 16; cdr3_nt: TGTGCCAGCAGCTTAGAAATCCAGGGTAGCACAGATACGCAGTATTTT; cdr3_aa: CASSLEIQGSTDTQYF
clone_size: once; d_call: -; v_call: TRBV5-6; j_call: TRBJ1-1; cdr3_length: 14; cdr3_nt: TGTGCCAGCAGCTTAAGTCCATCCAACACCGAAGCTTTCTTT; cdr3_aa: CASSLSPSNTEAFF
clone_size: -; d_call: -; v_call: TRBV5-1; j_call: TRBJ2-5; cdr3_length: 11; cdr3_nt: TGCGCCAGCAGCCTAGGAGTGACCCAGTACTTC; cdr3_aa: CASSLGVTQYF
clone_size: -; d_call: -; v_call: TRBV5-1; j_call: TRBJ1-1; cdr3_length: 18; cdr3_nt: TGCGCCAGCAGCTTGTTCTGGGTAATGGGAGAAGGGGGCACTGAAGCTTTCTTT; cdr3_aa: CASSLFWVMGEGGTEAFF
clone_size: -; d_call: -; v_call: TRBV25-1; j_call: TRBJ1-2; cdr3_length: 12; cdr3_nt: TGTGCCAGCAGCGGGAGAAACTATGGCTACACCTTC; cdr3_aa: CASSGRNYGYTF
clone_size: -; d_call: TRBD2; v_call: TRBV2; j_call: TRBJ2-1; cdr3_length: 19; cdr3_nt: TGTGCCAGCAAGGTGCTAGCCGGGACTAGCGGGAAGTATTTCGATGAGCAGTTCTTC; cdr3_aa: CASKVLAGTSGKYFDEQFF
clone_size: -; d_call: -; v_call: TRBV7-9; j_call: TRBJ1-1; cdr3_length: 15; cdr3_nt: TGTGCCAGCAGCTTAGCGGTCGGCCGCATACAGGTAGCTTTCTTT; cdr3_aa: CASSLAVGRIQVAFF
clone_size: -; d_call: -; v_call: TRBV5-1; j_call: TRBJ1-5; cdr3_length: 14; cdr3_nt: TGCGCCAGCAGCTTGGGGGACTACAATCAGCCCCAGCATTTT; cdr3_aa: CASSLGDYNQPQHF
clone_size: -; d_call: TRBD1; v_call: TRBV19; j_call: TRBJ1-2; cdr3_length: 14; cdr3_nt: TGTGCCAGTATGCCCGGAGGGGGCTACTATGGCTACACCTTC; cdr3_aa: CASMPGGGYYGYTF
clone_size: -; d_call: -; v_call: TRBV29-1; j_call: TRBJ2-7; cdr3_length: 15; cdr3_nt: TGCAGCGCCCGAGGGGTGGACAGAGACCCCTACGAGCAGTACTTC; cdr3_aa: CSARGVDRDPYEQYF
clone_size: -; d_call: TRBD1; v_call: TRBV18; j_call: TRBJ1-4; cdr3_length: 15; cdr3_nt: TGTGCCAGCTCACCAAACAGGGGCGATGGTGAAAAACTGTTTTTT; cdr3_aa: CASSPNRGDGEKLFF
clone_size: few; d_call: -; v_call: TRBV6-4; j_call: TRBJ1-6; cdr3_length: 14; cdr3_nt: TGTGCCAGCAGTGATGGCCTAGGGGTCTCACCCCTCCACTTT; cdr3_aa: CASSDGLGVSPLHF
clone_size: -; d_call: TRBD1; v_call: TRBV19; j_call: TRBJ2-4; cdr3_length: 15; cdr3_nt: TGTGCCAGTAGTATTATGGGACAGCCCAAAAACATTCAGTACTTC; cdr3_aa: CASSIMGQPKNIQYF
clone_size: -; d_call: -; v_call: TRBV19; j_call: TRBJ1-4; cdr3_length: 13; cdr3_nt: TGTGCCACCCGGGTTTCGGGGGGTGAAAAACTGTTTTTT; cdr3_aa: CATRVSGGEKLFF
clone_size: -; d_call: -; v_call: TRBV5-6; j_call: TRBJ1-6; cdr3_length: 16; cdr3_nt: TGTGCCAGCAGCTTGTTCCCGGGTTCCTATAATTCACCCCTCCACTTT; cdr3_aa: CASSLFPGSYNSPLHF
clone_size: -; d_call: -; v_call: TRBV21-1; j_call: TRBJ1-2; cdr3_length: 17; cdr3_nt: TGTGCCAGCAGCAAAGGTTGGGCGGGACAGGGTGGTCGTGGCTACACCTTC; cdr3_aa: CASSKGWAGQGGRGYTF
clone_size: -; d_call: -; v_call: TRBV7-8; j_call: TRBJ2-5; cdr3_length: 13; cdr3_nt: TGTGCCAGCAGCTTAGGGCGGGGAGGGACCCAGTACTTC; cdr3_aa: CASSLGRGGTQYF
clone_size: -; d_call: -; v_call: TRBV6-5; j_call: TRBJ1-2; cdr3_length: 14; cdr3_nt: TGTGCCAGCACCCTGGGGGGAGGCGATTATGGCTACACCTTC; cdr3_aa: CASTLGGGDYGYTF
clone_size: -; d_call: TRBD1; v_call: TRBV28; j_call: TRBJ1-2; cdr3_length: 19; cdr3_nt: TGTGCCAGCAGTTTATACCGTGGGGGTGGGGGACAGGCGGAACTAGGCTACACCTTC; cdr3_aa: CASSLYRGGGGQAELGYTF
clone_size: -; d_call: TRBD2; v_call: TRBV2; j_call: TRBJ2-5; cdr3_length: 15; cdr3_nt: TGTGCCAGCCGGAGAGCGGGGGCGCTCCAAGAGACCCAGTACTTC; cdr3_aa: CASRRAGALQETQYF
clone_size: -; d_call: -; v_call: TRBV5-4; j_call: TRBJ2-7; cdr3_length: 14; cdr3_nt: TGTGCCAGCCAAGACCTGGGACATAGCTACGAGCAGTACTTC; cdr3_aa: CASQDLGHSYEQYF
clone_size: -; d_call: -; v_call: TRBV19; j_call: TRBJ2-6; cdr3_length: 14; cdr3_nt: TGTGCCAGTAGTATAGGAGCTGGGGCCAACGTCCTGACTTTC; cdr3_aa: CASSIGAGANVLTF
clone_size: once; d_call: -; v_call: TRBV19; j_call: TRBJ2-2; cdr3_length: 14; cdr3_nt: TGTGCCAGTAAGGTGGCAGGGAAAGCCGGGGAGCTGTTTTTT; cdr3_aa: CASKVAGKAGELFF
clone_size: -; d_call: -; v_call: TRBV10-3; j_call: TRBJ1-1; cdr3_length: 13; cdr3_nt: TGTGCCATCTCCCGGGATCCCGGAGTTGAAGCTTTCTTT; cdr3_aa: CAISRDPGVEAFF
clone_size: -; d_call: TRBD1; v_call: TRBV7-8; j_call: TRBJ1-5; cdr3_length: 15; cdr3_nt: TGTGCCAGCAGCTTAGATACAGGGGATAGACAGCCCCAGCATTTT; cdr3_aa: CASSLDTGDRQPQHF
clone_size: -; d_call: -; v_call: TRBV7-9; j_call: TRBJ1-3; cdr3_length: 14; cdr3_nt: TGTGCCAGCAGCTTACGCGAACTGAGGAACACCATATATTTT; cdr3_aa: CASSLRELRNTIYF
clone_size: -; d_call: TRBD1; v_call: TRBV7-9; j_call: TRBJ1-4; cdr3_length: 14; cdr3_nt: TGTGCCAGCAGCGAAACCGGGACAGATGAAAAACTGTTTTTT; cdr3_aa: CASSETGTDEKLFF
clone_size: -; d_call: TRBD1; v_call: TRBV19; j_call: TRBJ1-1; cdr3_length: 16; cdr3_nt: TGTGCCAGTAGTATTGGGACAGGACGGGCGGGAACTGAAGCTTTCTTT; cdr3_aa: CASSIGTGRAGTEAFF
clone_size: few; d_call: -; v_call: TRBV2; j_call: TRBJ1-5; cdr3_length: 14; cdr3_nt: TGTGCCAGCAGTGCGAGGCAGGGAGGTCAGCCCCAGCATTTT; cdr3_aa: CASSARQGGQPQHF
clone_size: -; d_call: -; v_call: TRBV2; j_call: TRBJ2-7; cdr3_length: 14; cdr3_nt: TGTGCCAGCAACCAAGGGGCCCTGAGGTACGAGCAGTACTTC; cdr3_aa: CASNQGALRYEQYF
clone_size: -; d_call: TRBD1; v_call: TRBV2; j_call: TRBJ2-2; cdr3_length: 15; cdr3_nt: TGTGCCAGCAGTGTACGAGGACAGGAGACCGGGGAGCTGTTTTTT; cdr3_aa: CASSVRGQETGELFF
clone_size: -; d_call: -; v_call: TRBV4-1; j_call: TRBJ1-5; cdr3_length: 15; cdr3_nt: TGCGCCAGCAGCCACGTGGGCATCAGGGGTCAGCCCCAGCATTTT; cdr3_aa: CASSHVGIRGQPQHF
clone_size: -; d_call: -; v_call: TRBV27; j_call: TRBJ1-2; cdr3_length: 13; cdr3_nt: TGTGCCAGCGGGGGGGCAGGACACTATGGCTACACCTTC; cdr3_aa: CASGGAGHYGYTF
clone_size: once; d_call: TRBD1; v_call: TRBV2; j_call: TRBJ1-2; cdr3_length: 13; cdr3_nt: TGTGCCAGCAGTGGCCAGGGGGCGCTTGGCTACACCTTC; cdr3_aa: CASSGQGALGYTF
clone_size: -; d_call: TRBD1; v_call: TRBV5-8; j_call: TRBJ2-5; cdr3_length: 14; cdr3_nt: TGTGCCAGCCTCCCGGGACAGGGCCAAGAGACCCAGTACTTC; cdr3_aa: CASLPGQGQETQYF
clone_size: -; d_call: -; v_call: TRBV19; j_call: TRBJ1-1; cdr3_length: 14; cdr3_nt: TGTGCCAGTAAGCCACGAGGGGGGAACACTGAAGCTTTCTTT; cdr3_aa: CASKPRGGNTEAFF
clone_size: -; d_call: TRBD1; v_call: TRBV6-5; j_call: TRBJ2-1; cdr3_length: 14; cdr3_nt: TGTGCCGCTTCGGGGTACAGGGGGCTCGGTGAGCAGTTCTTC; cdr3_aa: CAASGYRGLGEQFF
clone_size: -; d_call: -; v_call: TRBV6-4; j_call: TRBJ2-1; cdr3_length: 15; cdr3_nt: TGTGCCAGCAGTGAGAGAGAGGGCTCCTACAATGAGCAGTTCTTC; cdr3_aa: CASSEREGSYNEQFF
clone_size: -; d_call: -; v_call: TRBV7-9; j_call: TRBJ1-1; cdr3_length: 13; cdr3_nt: TGTGCCAGCAGCTTAGATCAGGGAACTGAAGCTTTCTTT; cdr3_aa: CASSLDQGTEAFF